The T cell receptor beta chain described here comes from a study of OX40 agonist ivuxolimab in advanced cancers. The CDR3 consists of 13 residues. CDR1 and CDR2 from the germline V gene are MNHEY and SMNVEV (reference sequence). Deletions cut 6 bases from V and 0 bases from J, with 9 bases between. TCRdb's copy holds only in-frame clones and misses some; the assay was immunoSEQ multiplex PCR. The sample has fewer than 45,000 clones, around 90% seen once. This material consisted of CD4+ or CD8+ T cells sorted from blood, taken in a trial of the OX40 agonist ivuxolimab. This clonotype was sampled from an adult with an advanced solid tumor such as melanoma, head and neck, liver or kidney cancer. This rearrangement joins TRBV27 to TRBJ2-7; D may be TRBD1 (6 bases). The CDR3 here is CASSQGISYEQYF. The DNA for the CDR3 is TGTGCCAGCAGCCAGGGGATCTCCTACGAGCAGTACTTC.